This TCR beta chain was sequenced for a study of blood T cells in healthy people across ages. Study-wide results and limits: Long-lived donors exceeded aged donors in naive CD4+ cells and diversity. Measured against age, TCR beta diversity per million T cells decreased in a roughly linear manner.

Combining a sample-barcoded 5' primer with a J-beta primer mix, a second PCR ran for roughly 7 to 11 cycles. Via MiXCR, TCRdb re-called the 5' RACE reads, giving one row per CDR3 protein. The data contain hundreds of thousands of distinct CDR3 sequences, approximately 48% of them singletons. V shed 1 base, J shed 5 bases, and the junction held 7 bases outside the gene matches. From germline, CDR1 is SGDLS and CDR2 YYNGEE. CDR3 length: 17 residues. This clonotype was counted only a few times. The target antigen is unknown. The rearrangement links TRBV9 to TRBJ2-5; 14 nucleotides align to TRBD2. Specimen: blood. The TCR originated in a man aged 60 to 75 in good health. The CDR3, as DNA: TGTGCCAGCAGCGTACCGGAGGGACTAGCGGGGGTTGAGACCCAGTACTTC. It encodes CASSVPEGLAGVETQYF.